The 8 T cell receptor beta chains listed next were all sequenced from one sample in a study of control samples from healthy donors and cancer patients (dated by TCRdb to about 2020). Libraries were constructed by the immunoSEQ multiplex PCR assay. TCRdb obtained this table from immuneACCESS and retained in-frame rearrangements with V and J assigned. These tables miss some clones; where compared with another copy, unresolved V genes account for less than half of the shortfall, and the remainder is unexplained. This sample is represented by over 150,000 clones; about 90% of them were singletons. Around 2% of the sample rests with the top ten. The sequencing input was blood. Source of these receptors: a woman aged 40 to 49 in good health.

The rearrangement uses TRBV18 and TRBJ1-2, with 7 bases aligning to TRBD1. CDR1 and CDR2 from the germline V gene are KGHSH and LQKENI. V was clipped by 7 bases and J by 2 bases; unmatched bases: 4. CDR3 size: 13 residues. CDR3 loop: CASLTGQNYGYTF. Here the CDR3 DNA reads TGTGCCAGCTTGACGGGACAGAACTATGGCTACACCTTC.

The V call is TRBV7-9, the J call TRBJ2-1; perhaps TRBD2 as D (6 bases). The CDR3 is 15 amino acids. Germline-derived CDR1 and CDR2 are SEHNR and FQNEAQ (reference sequence). With 8 bases removed from V and 5 bases from J, the gap between germline ends came to 19 bases. CDR3 residues: CASRNGGSGDNEQFF. The CDR3, as DNA: TGTGCCAGCCGAAATGGGGGGAGTGGGGACAATGAGCAGTTCTTC.

This chain links TRBV2 with TRBJ1-6; D not certain. V was cut by 3 bases and J by 3 bases, with 9 bases left in between. CDR1 is SNHLY, CDR2 FYNNEI, per germline. The CDR3 loop spans 15 amino acids. The CDR3 DNA is TGTGCCAGCAGTGATGAGGTTCACTATAATTCACCCCTCCACTTT. Its translation is CASSDEVHYNSPLHF.

This clone has more than one count but fewer than ten. This chain connects TRBV3-1 (or the pseudogene TRBV3-2) to TRBJ1-5; D remains ambiguous. The CDR3 loop spans 13 amino acids. Germline CDR1 and CDR2: LGHDT and YNNKEL (reference sequence). V was shortened by 3 bases and J by 4 bases, with 7 bases between the two germline ends. CDR3 bases: TGTGCCAGCAGCCATGGTAGGAATCAGCCCCAGCATTTT. Residues: CASSHGRNQPQHF.

V gene TRBV27 combines with J gene TRBJ1-1, with D unresolved. The CDR3 extends over 15 amino acids. Germline V gene data show CDR1 as MNHEY and CDR2 as SMNVEV (reference sequence). The V and J ends lost 7 bases and 0 bases respectively, with 15 bases between them. For the CDR3, the DNA is TGTGCCAGCACTTTCCGGGAGGGCATGAACACTGAAGCTTTCTTT. This encodes CASTFREGMNTEAFF.

This chain connects TRBV6-5 to TRBJ2-7; 9 bases align to TRBD1. Germline lookup yields CDR1 MNHEY and CDR2 SVGAGI. This CDR3 has 14 residues. The ends lost 6 bases at V and 2 bases at J; junction bases unmatched: 5. The CDR3 spells CASSIQGAAYEQYF. The CDR3 DNA reads as TGTGCCAGCAGCATACAGGGGGCGGCCTACGAGCAGTACTTC.

The genes are TRBV11-2 and TRBJ2-2; 7 bases line up with TRBD2. The CDR3 is made up of 16 amino acids. Per the germline V gene, CDR1 is SGHAT and CDR2 is FQNNGV. Germline trimming cut 1 base from V and 5 bases from J; bases unmatched to any gene: 7. This chain's CDR3 is CASSLGAGVITGELFF. The CDR3 region has the DNA TGTGCCAGCAGCTTAGGGGCGGGGGTAATTACCGGGGAGCTGTTTTTT.

This chain uses TRBV3-1 (or the pseudogene TRBV3-2) with TRBJ2-3, with TRBD1 matching over 9 bases. CDR1 is LGHDT and CDR2 is YNNKEL in the germline V gene (reference sequence). V dropped 3 bases and J dropped 14; count of bases not matched to a gene: 15. This CDR3 is 15 amino acids long. The DNA of the CDR3 is TGTGCCAGCAGCCAGCCCGCCCGGGACAGGGATATTGTGTATTTT. Amino acids: CASSQPARDRDIVYF.